Listed below are T cell receptor beta chains from one sample, sequenced in a study of CD8+ T cells in alopecia areata. The table came from immunoSEQ multiplex PCR; TCRdb's copy has only in-frame clones and leaves some out. Altogether 87,000 or so clones are present, 70% to 80% being singletons, with the ten largest covering roughly 17%. Sequences were derived from CD8+ T cells sorted from blood, sampled between weeks 44 and 45, from a patient treated with tofacitinib. The receptor source for this set is a human donor with alopecia areata. Each CDR3 is given without its conserved first and last residue. The D gene is left open where the match is weak.

length: 13; V: TRBV7-8; D: NA; CDR3: ASSQTPRDDYEQY
length: 13; V: TRBV7-6; D: NA; CDR3: ASSLRGRRGETQY
length: 15; V: TRBV7-9; D: NA; CDR3: ASSQGKGTATNEKLF
length: 13; V: TRBV9; D: TRBD1; CDR3: ASSLGTGGTGELF
length: 12; V: TRBV5-1; D: NA; CDR3: ASSPGTLNTEAF
length: 14; V: TRBV14; D: TRBD1; CDR3: ASSQLDRDEPDTQY
length: 15; V: TRBV2; D: TRBD1; CDR3: ASSDLRQGNGNNEQF
length: 11; V: TRBV7-8; D: NA; CDR3: ASSEMSSYEQY
length: 12; V: TRBV27; D: NA; CDR3: ASSLSAGWDEQF
length: 11; V: TRBV25-1; D: NA; CDR3: ASSEVGHGEAF
length: 11; V: TRBV11-2; D: NA; CDR3: ASSLTGSGEQF
length: 14; V: TRBV7-2; D: NA; CDR3: ASSLGGARKNSPLH
length: 12; V: TRBV27; D: TRBD1; CDR3: ASSSGQMNTEAF
length: 11; V: TRBV14; D: NA; CDR3: ASSQGVTGELF
length: 11; V: TRBV6-4; D: NA; CDR3: ASSDAAGDEQF
length: 15; V: TRBV14; D: NA; CDR3: ASSQDHLGREPYGYT
length: 13; V: TRBV13; D: NA; CDR3: ASSRRDQGNQPQH
length: 15; V: TRBV5-1; D: TRBD2; CDR3: ASSPGPERGSTDTQY
length: 14; V: TRBV29-1; D: TRBD1; CDR3: SVLSIPQGADYGYT
length: 13; V: TRBV7-9; D: TRBD1; CDR3: ASITGTGKTDTQY
length: 14; V: TRBV11-3; D: NA; CDR3: ASSPREGSGANVLT
length: 10; V: TRBV29-1; D: NA; CDR3: SVDGGHYGYT
length: 11; V: TRBV5-6; D: TRBD1; CDR3: ASSLQGAGELF
length: 14; V: TRBV13; D: NA; CDR3: ASSLNLGEAKNIQY
length: 12; V: TRBV7-6; D: TRBD2; CDR3: ASSSQRGGRDQY
length: 11; V: TRBV5-6; D: NA; CDR3: ASSLGSYNEQF
length: 13; V: TRBV5-6; D: NA; CDR3: ASSLGAQGNQPQH
length: 10; V: TRBV2; D: NA; CDR3: ASSERNQPQH
length: 13; V: TRBV2; D: NA; CDR3: ASSERSQGGNIQY
length: 13; V: TRBV7-8; D: NA; CDR3: ASSSRGPNTGELF
length: 13; V: TRBV29-1; D: NA; CDR3: SVGSYREWRDTQY
length: 13; V: TRBV6-6; D: NA; CDR3: ASSYSSGGNQPQH
length: 12; V: TRBV5-6; D: NA; CDR3: ASSGTESTYEQY
length: 11; V: TRBV27; D: NA; CDR3: ASSGAGRYEQY
length: 11; V: TRBV5-1; D: NA; CDR3: ASSLGSNYEQY
length: 12; V: TRBV19; D: NA; CDR3: ASSLREVNTEAF
length: 13; V: TRBV7-3; D: TRBD2; CDR3: ASSSGLAGDNEQF
length: 16; V: TRBV11-1; D: TRBD1; CDR3: ASSLPPGTGGGLTEAF
length: 14; V: TRBV7-9; D: TRBD1; CDR3: ASTVTGTGPLYGYT
length: 13; V: TRBV7-2; D: NA; CDR3: ASSLVLSGANVLT
length: 11; V: TRBV7-9; D: NA; CDR3: ASIPAGDDTQY
length: 10; V: TRBV7-9; D: NA; CDR3: ASSFSLNEQF
length: 11; V: TRBV10-3; D: NA; CDR3: AIAASSGNTIY
length: 12; V: TRBV29-1; D: NA; CDR3: SVAPAGSNQPQH
length: 15; V: TRBV7-2; D: TRBD1; CDR3: ASPLWTGGTGANVLT
length: 13; V: TRBV4-3; D: TRBD2; CDR3: ASSHHSGGAYEQY
length: 12; V: TRBV4-3; D: NA; CDR3: ASSQGHGDYGYT
length: 16; V: TRBV2; D: TRBD1; CDR3: ASSVDREGRSMHTEAF
length: 13; V: TRBV5-1; D: NA; CDR3: ASRDRKKMNTEAF
length: 12; V: TRBV29-1; D: TRBD1; CDR3: SVVGATGAYEQY
length: 9; V: TRBV19; D: NA; CDR3: ASSPGPQAF
length: 10; V: TRBV6-5; D: NA; CDR3: ASSYVGRELF
length: 14; V: TRBV29-1; D: TRBD2; CDR3: SVPGFGTSGVYEQY
length: 10; V: TRBV29-1; D: NA; CDR3: SVEAGRNTQY
length: 15; V: TRBV11-2; D: NA; CDR3: ASSLDRGWEHTGELF